This passage covers 26 T cell receptor beta chains from one sample sequenced in a study of cytotoxic CD8 clonotypes in ibrutinib-treated CLL. Sequenced by immunoSEQ multiplex PCR; TCRdb stores in-frame clones only, minus some. The sample shows roughly 51,000 clones, about half of them seen only once. The source material was PBMCs, sampled after 12 months of ibrutinib treatment. The receptors originated from a human donor with chronic lymphocytic leukemia.

Only a few counts were recorded for this clone. The chain carries TRBV7-2 and TRBJ1-2; the match to TRBD1 covers 7 bases. This CDR3 is built from 15 residues. Germline-derived CDR1 and CDR2 are SGHTA and FQGNSA. V shed 6 bases and J 8 bases; nucleotides not matched to a gene: 15. Here the CDR3 reads CASSPLQGPLGGYTF. CDR3 nucleotide sequence: TGTGCCAGCAGTCCACTACAGGGGCCCCTCGGAGGCTACACCTTC.

The table lists this clone with a few counts. The rearrangement joins TRBV5-4 to TRBJ2-1, with 12 nucleotides matching TRBD2. The V and J ends lost 2 bases and 6 bases, in that order; junction bases with no gene match: 3. From germline, CDR1 is SGHNT and CDR2 YYREEE (reference sequence). This CDR3 region has 15 residues. The CDR3 reads CASSFVTSGSNEQFF. The CDR3 nucleotides read TGTGCCAGCAGCTTTGTGACTAGCGGGAGCAATGAGCAGTTCTTC.

J is TRBJ1-1 and V is TRBV14; 11 bases align to TRBD1. V gave up 4 bases and J gave up 1 base; unmatched junction bases: 2. Germline-derived CDR1 and CDR2 are SGHDN and FVKESK. This CDR3 has 15 residues. This chain's CDR3 is CASSRTGGKNTEAFF. CDR3 nucleotides: TGTGCCAGCAGCCGGACAGGGGGCAAGAACACTGAAGCTTTCTTT.

The rearrangement links TRBV7-9 to TRBJ1-5; possible D gene TRBD1, 5 bases. Looked up from germline, CDR1 is SEHNR and CDR2 is FQNEAQ (reference sequence). Trimming cost V 2 bases and J 5 bases, with 16 bases left between them. The CDR3 has 16 amino acids. CDR3 region: CASSLLGEGMDQPQHF. CDR3 nucleotide sequence: TGTGCCAGCAGCTTACTGGGGGAAGGGATGGATCAGCCCCAGCATTTT.

The genes are TRBV7-8 and TRBJ1-2; 8 nucleotides match TRBD1. With 8 bases clipped from V and 6 bases from J, the junction kept 17 bases outside the gene matches. CDR1 is SGHVS, CDR2 FQNEAQ, per germline. The CDR3 covers 16 residues. CDR3 DNA: TGTGCCAGCGTACTCACTACCAGGGGGCATCGGGATGGCTACACCTTC. This sequence encodes CASVLTTRGHRDGYTF.

V usage is TRBV18 and J usage is TRBJ1-1; D gene uncertain. The V end was cut by 6 bases, the J end by 7 bases, with 15 bases between. The CDR3 contains 13 residues. Germline CDR1 is KGHSH and CDR2 is LQKENI. CDR3 sequence (DNA): TGTGCCAGCTCCCCCTGGGAGGCCTATGAAGCTTTCTTT. Its protein is CASSPWEAYEAFF.

This clone came up a few times. The V call is TRBV19, the J call TRBJ1-1; no reliable D call. Germline CDR1 LNHDA, CDR2 SQIVND (reference sequence). The CDR3 sequence is 14 residues long. The ends were cut back, 5 bases at V and 1 base at J, with 11 bases in the middle. CDR3 sequence (DNA): TGTGCCAGTAGTCCTTCCCGGTCGAACACTGAAGCTTTCTTT. It translates to CASSPSRSNTEAFF. Combining the CDR3 with reference TRBV19 and TRBJ1-1 gives the whole variable domain DGGITQSPKYLFRKEGQNVTLSCEQNLNHDAMYWYRQDPGQGLRLIYYSQIVNDFQKGDIAEGYSVSREKKESFPLTVTSAQKNPTAFYLCASSPSRSNTEAFFGQGTRLTVV.

The chain joins TRBV9 to TRBJ2-7; the D gene is possibly TRBD1 (5 bases). The CDR3 spans 14 residues. V was clipped by 0 bases and J by 3 bases, with 10 bases between them. Germline CDR1 SGDLS, CDR2 YYNGEE. The CDR3 nucleotides are TGTGCCAGCAGCGTAGCACAGGAGAACTACGAGCAGTACTTC. Translating it yields CASSVAQENYEQYF.

This clone came up a few times. The rearrangement links TRBV15 to TRBJ2-5; D gene ambiguous. Trimming took 0 bases from V and 1 from J, leaving 15 bases between them. CDR1 is LNHNV and CDR2 is YYDKDF in the germline V gene (reference sequence). The CDR3 is made up of 17 amino acids. The CDR3 loop is CATSRDPGRQTQETQYF. The DNA for the CDR3 is TGTGCCACCAGCAGAGATCCAGGCAGGCAAACCCAAGAGACCCAGTACTTC.

This sequence joins TRBV28 and TRBJ1-2; 9 nucleotides match TRBD1. Germline V gene sequence: CDR1 MDHEN, CDR2 SYDVKM. The J segment lost 1 base and the V segment lost 6 bases, leaving 6 bases of the junction unmatched. The CDR3 has 15 amino acids. Written as DNA, the CDR3 is TGTGCCAGCAGAGGTCGGACAGGGGTTAACTATGGCTACACCTTC. Its translation is CASRGRTGVNYGYTF.

In DNA, the CDR3 is TGTGCCAGCAGCCCATCAGCTGCAACAGGTCCCGGCTATGGCTACACCTTC. Translating gives CASSPSAATGPGYGYTF. The rearrangement uses TRBV7-2 and TRBJ1-2, with D tentatively TRBD1 (5 bases). Germline values: CDR1 SGHTA, CDR2 FQGNSA. V was cut by 5 bases and J by 4 bases, with 23 bases left in between. The CDR3 is 17 residues long.

In its sample, this clone was seen once. The chain couples TRBV28 to TRBJ1-3; D is possibly TRBD1 (5 bases). V lost 4 bases, J lost 0 bases, and 22 bases lay in between. CDR3 length: 19 residues. Germline V CDR1 and CDR2: MDHEN, SYDVKM. The CDR3 sequence: CASSSILSSGPRSGNTIYF. CDR3 sequence (DNA): TGTGCCAGCAGTTCGATTCTGTCCTCGGGGCCCCGCTCTGGAAACACCATATATTTT.

This clone was detected only a few times. The J gene is TRBJ2-3, the V gene TRBV10-3; D remains unclear. CDR1 ENHRY and CDR2 SYGVKD come from the germline V gene. The CDR3 sequence is 13 residues long. The germline V and J ends were trimmed by 7 bases and 7 bases, with 15 bases remaining between them. The CDR3 sequence is CAITDTPDNTQYF. CDR3 nucleotide sequence: TGTGCCATCACCGATACTCCCGATAATACGCAGTATTTT.

The J gene is TRBJ2-5, the V gene TRBV4-1; D is perhaps TRBD2 (7 bases). This CDR3 has 15 residues. Trimming stripped 1 base from V and 5 bases from J, with 14 bases between. The germline V gene encodes CDR1 MGHRA and CDR2 YSYEKL. The CDR3 protein is CASSQGKGGPETQYF. DNA of the CDR3: TGCGCCAGCAGCCAAGGGAAGGGGGGGCCTGAGACCCAGTACTTC.

This clone showed up just a few times. The genes are TRBV6-6 and TRBJ2-1; D call uncertain. CDR3 length: 12 amino acids. In germline, CDR1 is MNHNY, CDR2 SVGAGI (reference sequence). V was clipped by 6 bases and J by 11 bases, with 14 bases between them. The CDR3 nucleotides read TGTGCCAGCAGACCTACTTCCCAACAGCAGTTCTTC. This sequence encodes CASRPTSQQQFF.

The J gene is TRBJ2-3, the V gene TRBV20-1; D uncertain. The CDR3 totals 11 residues. Germline loops: CDR1 DFQATT, CDR2 SNEGSKA (reference sequence). V dropped 7 bases and J dropped 1 base, with 6 bases sitting between them. The CDR3: CSGQGTDTQYF. Here the CDR3 DNA reads TGCAGTGGGCAGGGCACAGATACGCAGTATTTT.

This chain links TRBV2 with TRBJ2-5; D gene ambiguous. Germline-derived CDR1 and CDR2 are SNHLY and FYNNEI. The CDR3 has 11 residues. V gave up 3 bases and J gave up 4 bases, with 3 bases separating them. This CDR3 is CASSEGETQYF. CDR3 coding DNA: TGTGCCAGCAGTGAGGGAGAGACCCAGTACTTC.

The chain carries TRBV30 and TRBJ2-1; the match to TRBD1 covers 10 bases. Germline trimming cut 2 bases from V and 4 bases from J; bases unmatched to any gene: 2. CDR3 size: 14 residues. Germline assignment: CDR1 GTSNPN and CDR2 SVGIG (reference sequence). The CDR3 is CAWSKGQGYNEQFF. The CDR3 DNA is TGTGCCTGGAGTAAGGGACAGGGGTACAATGAGCAGTTCTTC. Using reference TRBV30 and TRBJ2-1 for the parts outside the CDR3, the full variable domain is SQTIHQWPATLVQPVGSPLSLECTVEGTSNPNLYWYRQAAGRGLQLLFYSVGIGQISSEVPQNLSASRPQDRQFILSSKKLLLSDSGFYLCAWSKGQGYNEQFFGPGTRLTVL.

This clone was observed once. The V call is TRBV18, the J call TRBJ2-1; possible D gene TRBD2, 5 bases. The CDR3 covers 15 residues. Germline assignment: CDR1 KGHSH and CDR2 LQKENI. Trimming shortened V by 3 bases and J by 4 bases, and 13 bases separated the two germline ends. CDR3 in amino acids: CASSPLQRTYNEQFF. CDR3 bases: TGTGCCAGCTCACCCCTTCAGCGGACTTACAATGAGCAGTTCTTC.

V and J are TRBV2 and TRBJ1-4, with 8 bases matching TRBD1. V shed 6 bases and J 4 bases; nucleotides not matched to a gene: 13. The CDR3 consists of 17 residues. Germline V gene sequence: CDR1 SNHLY, CDR2 FYNNEI. Here the CDR3 DNA reads TGTGCCAGCAGAGACAGGGGAGGTTCCCTCCTTAATGAAAAACTGTTTTTT. Its translation is CASRDRGGSLLNEKLFF.

The chain uses TRBV15 and TRBJ2-7; 10 bases are shared with TRBD2. This CDR3 has 16 residues. The V segment lost 1 base and the J segment 5 bases; nucleotides outside the gene matches: 8. Germline values: CDR1 LNHNV, CDR2 YYDKDF (reference sequence). The CDR3 coding sequence is TGTGCCACCAGCAGAGTGTCTAGCGGGAGTACTGACGAGCAGTACTTC. This translates into CATSRVSSGSTDEQYF.

This clone showed up just a few times. The chain combines TRBV7-6 with TRBJ2-6; 11 bases agree with TRBD2. J lost 0 bases, V lost 5 bases, and 6 bases had no gene match. This CDR3 region has 18 residues. Looked up from germline, CDR1 is SGHVS and CDR2 is FNYEAQ. The CDR3 spells CASSPWTSGSSGANVLTF. DNA of the CDR3: TGTGCCAGCAGCCCCTGGACTAGCGGGTCCTCTGGGGCCAACGTCCTGACTTTC. The variable domain in full, with the rest retrieved from reference TRBV7-6 and TRBJ2-6, is GAGVSQSPRYKVTKRGQDVALRCDPISGHVSLYWYRQALGQGPEFLTYFNYEAQQDKSGLPNDRFSAERPEGSISTLTIQRTEQRDSAMYRCASSPWTSGSSGANVLTFGAGSRLTVL.

The sample holds a few counts of this clone. The rearrangement joins TRBV11-2 to TRBJ2-1; the match to TRBD1 covers 8 bases. The CDR3 sequence is 16 residues long. V lost 4 bases to trimming and J lost 9 bases; unmatched junction nucleotides: 14. CDR1 SGHAT and CDR2 FQNNGV come from the germline V gene. The CDR3 DNA sequence: TGTGCCAGCAGCTCGCAGGGGGACAGGACTGTCAGTGAGCAGTTCTTC. Translation gives CASSSQGDRTVSEQFF.

The chain links TRBV5-1 to TRBJ2-5; 11 bases align to TRBD2. The junction had 10 bases not matched to a gene; V was cut back by 0 bases and J by 6 bases. The CDR3 runs 17 residues. Germline CDR1 is SGHRS and CDR2 is YFSETQ. CDR3 bases: TGCGCCAGCAGCTTGGCCGGACCGACTAGCGGGATAAAGACCCAGTACTTC. Translation: CASSLAGPTSGIKTQYF.

The chain joins TRBV10-3 to TRBJ1-2; D gene ambiguous. V lost 6 bases and J lost 2, with 13 bases in between. This CDR3 has 14 residues. Germline CDR1 is ENHRY and CDR2 is SYGVKD. CDR3 loop: CAISPHQENYGYTF. The CDR3 DNA reads TGTGCCATCAGCCCCCACCAGGAGAACTATGGCTACACCTTC.

This clone has ten or more counts. The J gene is TRBJ1-1, the V gene TRBV19; tentatively, D is TRBD1 (5 bases). Germline V gene data show CDR1 as LNHDA and CDR2 as SQIVND (reference sequence). The CDR3 length is 11 residues. V dropped 8 bases and J dropped 4 bases, with 8 bases sitting between them. The CDR3 is CASEQATEAFF. CDR3 in DNA: TGTGCCAGTGAACAGGCCACTGAAGCTTTCTTT. The whole variable domain, filled in from reference TRBV19 and TRBJ1-1, reads DGGITQSPKYLFRKEGQNVTLSCEQNLNHDAMYWYRQDPGQGLRLIYYSQIVNDFQKGDIAEGYSVSREKKESFPLTVTSAQKNPTAFYLCASEQATEAFFGQGTRLTVV.